These 5 T cell receptor beta chains originate from one sample sequenced in a study of neurological immune-mediated disorders. The time point denotes: longitudinal time-point 1 (baseline). In TCRdb, the 5' RACE reads were re-called with MiXCR into one record per CDR3 protein. The repertoire holds 50,000 to 70,000 distinct CDR3 sequences, with approximately 11% as singletons. Sequenced material: PBMCs. The receptors stem from a male donor with HTLV-1-associated myelopathy (HAM/TSP).

Ten or more counts support this clonotype. The chain couples TRBV27 to TRBJ1-1; D is perhaps TRBD1 (5 bases). Germline loops: CDR1 MNHEY, CDR2 SMNVEV (reference sequence). The CDR3 has 13 residues. V gave up 7 bases and J gave up 4 bases, with 13 bases separating them. This CDR3 is CASTAGGGTEAFF. CDR3 nucleotides: TGTGCCAGCACTGCCGGGGGGGGCACTGAAGCTTTCTTT.

This clonotype was counted many times. The chain is built from TRBV4-3 and TRBJ1-6, with 9 bases fitting TRBD1. J was trimmed by 7 bases and V by 4 bases; bases with no gene match: 8. Germline V CDR1 and CDR2: LGHNA, YSLEER. The CDR3 extends over 16 amino acids. The CDR3 sequence is CASSPTPGQGNSPLHF. Here the CDR3 DNA reads TGCGCCAGCAGCCCTACTCCGGGACAGGGAAATTCACCCCTCCACTTT.

This chain uses TRBV13 with TRBJ1-2, with TRBD1 matching 9 bases. Germline CDR1 is PRHDT and CDR2 is FYEKMQ (reference sequence). The CDR3 is made up of 14 amino acids. Unmatched junction bases numbered 6, after V lost 5 bases and J lost 5 bases. CDR3: CASSGDRATYGYTF. The CDR3 nucleotides read TGTGCCAGCAGCGGGGACAGGGCCACATATGGCTACACCTTC. Filled out from reference TRBV13 and TRBJ1-2, the complete variable domain reads AAGVIQSPRHLIKEKRETATLKCYPIPRHDTVYWYQQGPGQDPQFLISFYEKMQSDKGSIPDRFSAQQFSDYHSELNMSSLELGDSALYFCASSGDRATYGYTFGSGTRLTVV.

Many counts were recorded for this clonotype. J is TRBJ1-1 and V is TRBV6-5; D not certain. Deletions cut 1 base from V and 4 bases from J, with 7 bases between. The CDR3 runs to 13 residues. Per germline, CDR1 MNHEY and CDR2 SVGAGI. The CDR3 here is CASSYLEGTEAFF. In nucleotides, the CDR3 is TGTGCCAGCAGTTACTTAGAAGGCACTGAAGCTTTCTTT.

At least ten counts were recorded for this clonotype. V usage is TRBV28 and J usage is TRBJ2-7; D tentatively fits TRBD1 or TRBD2 (6 bases each). Trimming removed 6 bases at V and 5 bases at J, with 11 bases between. The CDR3 has 12 residues. Germline lookup yields CDR1 MDHEN and CDR2 SYDVKM. CDR3 sequence: CASRGGLDEQYF. CDR3 nucleotides: TGTGCCAGCAGAGGGGGGCTCGACGAGCAGTACTTC.